This TCR beta chain emerged from a study of CD8+CD57+ T cells in acquired aplastic anemia. Looking at the study overall: Across the sorted CD4+ and CD8+ cells, DNA amounts averaged about 3 ug. Study-level points and caveats: No significant patient-versus-control difference appeared in CD8+ Simpson's diversity.

The germline CDR1 and CDR2 sequences are MGHRA and YSYEKL. There are 14 residues in the CDR3. Trimming shortened V by 4 bases and J by 0 bases, and 8 bases separated the two germline ends. Genomic DNA, serving as template, underwent TCR beta VDJ and CDR3 profiling. TCRdb used MiXCR to reprocess the reads, holding one entry per CDR3 protein. The table records 150,000 to 200,000 distinct CDR3 sequences, around three fifths of them present only once. On this clonotype itself: Its antigen is unidentified.

The rearrangement joins TRBV4-1 to TRBJ2-3; D remains ambiguous. The sample comprised sorted CD4+, CD8+, or CD8+CD57+ T cells (not recorded which) from PBMCs. The receptor was derived from a human donor with severe aplastic anemia or a healthy control (not recorded which). CDR3 bases: TGCGCCAGCAGCCCCTTATTTAGCACAGATACGCAGTATTTT. Its translation is CASSPLFSTDTQYF.